The 24 T cell receptor beta chains presented below share a single source sample, sequenced in a study of blood T cell repertoires in COVID-19 (dated by TCRdb to the early 2020s). Receptor amplification or capture employed the immunoSEQ multiplex PCR assay. The table comes from immuneACCESS by way of TCRdb, which keeps in-frame sequences with V and J called. Part of the clones is missing from these tables; in studies checked, under half for an unresolved V gene and the rest for unknown reasons. The sample has some 120,000 clones on record, approximately 81% of them singletons. The ten most abundant clones make up about 3.9% of the sample. Sequences were obtained from peripheral blood. The receptor source for this set is a man aged 60 to 69 with acute or convalescent COVID-19.

The chain joins TRBV7-9 to TRBJ2-3; 7 bases match TRBD2. Germline CDR1 is SEHNR and CDR2 is FQNEAQ (reference sequence). V shed 3 bases, J shed 6 bases, and the junction held 12 bases outside the gene matches. The CDR3 length is 16 residues. The CDR3 reads CASSFRSGPAGDTQYF. CDR3 nucleotide sequence: TGTGCCAGCAGCTTTCGGAGCGGCCCAGCGGGGGATACGCAGTATTTT.

The rearrangement uses TRBV9 and TRBJ2-7, with 9 bases matching TRBD2. The length of the CDR3 is 14 residues. Germline V gene lookup returns CDR1 SGDLS and CDR2 YYNGEE. Trimming at V came to 3 bases and at J to 6 bases, leaving 7 bases not matched to a gene. The CDR3 is CASSDPGLASEQYF. The CDR3, as DNA: TGTGCCAGCAGCGATCCGGGACTAGCATCCGAGCAGTACTTC.

The chain combines TRBV4-3 with TRBJ1-5; D unclear. The CDR3 totals 16 residues. Trimming removed 0 bases at V and 3 bases at J, with 12 bases between. The germline gives CDR1 LGHNA, CDR2 YSLEER. The DNA for the CDR3 is TGCGCCAGCAGCCAAGATAATGGGCAGAACAATCAGCCCCAGCATTTT. It specifies CASSQDNGQNNQPQHF.

The genes are TRBV6-5 and TRBJ2-7, with 12 positions matching TRBD1. V gave up 7 bases and J gave up 6 bases; unmatched junction bases: 7. Germline-derived CDR1 and CDR2 are MNHEY and SVGAGI. The CDR3 loop spans 14 amino acids. CDR3 nucleotides: TGTGCCAGCAAGCGAGGGACAGGGGGCGGCGAGCAGTACTTC. Translating gives CASKRGTGGGEQYF.

V is TRBV29-1 and J is TRBJ1-1; D is unresolved. V lost 3 bases and J lost 0, with 14 bases in between. The CDR3 covers 15 residues. Germline V gene lookup returns CDR1 SQVTM and CDR2 ANQGSEA. The CDR3 is CSVDLPRLMNTEAFF. As DNA, the CDR3 is TGCAGCGTTGATCTTCCGAGACTCATGAACACTGAAGCTTTCTTT.

This clone was counted between two and nine times. V usage is TRBV9 and J usage is TRBJ1-1; 7 positions match TRBD1. Germline CDR1 reads SGDLS; CDR2 reads YYNGEE. Trimming cost V 3 bases and J 0 bases; bases outside gene matches: 8. This CDR3 is 16 amino acids long. The CDR3 protein is CASSEGAGQLNTEAFF. The CDR3 nucleotides read TGTGCCAGCAGCGAGGGGGCGGGACAGCTGAACACTGAAGCTTTCTTT.

This chain links TRBV18 with TRBJ2-1; TRBD2 agrees at 14 bases. This CDR3 contains 24 residues. J gave up 1 base and V 0 bases, and 20 bases lay outside the gene matches. Germline loops: CDR1 KGHSH, CDR2 LQKENI. The CDR3 DNA sequence: TGTGCCAGCTCACCACCTAGGACAACAGGTTCGGGACTAGCGGGGGTCCCTTCCTACAATGAGCAGTTCTTC. Protein product: CASSPPRTTGSGLAGVPSYNEQFF.

CDR3 amino acids: CASSIPGNEQFF. In DNA form, the CDR3 reads TGTGCCAGCAGCATTCCGGGAAATGAGCAGTTCTTC. The chain is built from TRBV7-9 and TRBJ2-1; TRBD2 might be the D (5 bases). Deletions cut 5 bases from V and 7 bases from J, with 9 bases between. Germline V CDR1 and CDR2: SEHNR, FQNEAQ (reference sequence). The CDR3 runs to 12 residues.

The chain combines TRBV7-2 with TRBJ1-1, with 8 bases matching TRBD1. Germline CDR1 is SGHTA and CDR2 is FQGNSA. This CDR3 contains 15 residues. Trimming cost V 4 bases and J 10 bases; bases outside gene matches: 14. CDR3 amino acids: CASSSFSDRGEVAFF. Here the CDR3 DNA reads TGTGCCAGCAGCTCTTTTTCTGACAGGGGCGAAGTAGCTTTCTTT.

The V gene is TRBV30, the J gene TRBJ2-5; no definite D call. In germline, CDR1 is GTSNPN, CDR2 SVGIG (reference sequence). The germline V and J ends were trimmed by 5 bases and 0 bases, with 7 bases remaining between them. The CDR3 has 12 residues. CDR3 bases: TGTGCCTGGTCGACTCACCAAGAGACCCAGTACTTC. The encoded protein is CAWSTHQETQYF.

The chain joins TRBV4-3 to TRBJ2-2; 8 bases match TRBD1. CDR3 length equals 14 residues. V gave up 4 bases and J gave up 7 bases; unmatched junction bases: 5. Germline values: CDR1 LGHNA, CDR2 YSLEER. CDR3 in amino acids: CASSPGQAHGELFF. The CDR3 bases are TGCGCCAGCAGCCCGGGACAGGCCCACGGGGAGCTGTTTTTT.

The J gene is TRBJ1-6, the V gene TRBV28, with 7 bases identical to TRBD1. The V segment lost 6 bases and the J segment 7 bases; nucleotides outside the gene matches: 9. Germline CDR1 and CDR2: MDHEN and SYDVKM. The CDR3 runs 15 residues. The CDR3 DNA follows: TGTGCCAGCAGGTCACCCCCGGGACAGAATTCACCCCTCCACTTT. It is translated as CASRSPPGQNSPLHF.

The V gene is TRBV28, the J gene TRBJ1-5; TRBD1 matches at 9 bases. J lost 6 bases, V lost 5 bases, and 11 bases had no gene match. The germline V gene has CDR1 MDHEN and CDR2 SYDVKM. The CDR3 length is 16 residues. CDR3 sequence reads: CASSLPGQGLGQPQHF. The CDR3 bases are TGTGCCAGCAGTCTCCCGGGACAGGGTCTTGGTCAGCCCCAGCATTTT.

The chain combines TRBV27 with TRBJ2-7; 9 nucleotides agree with TRBD1. Germline CDR1 MNHEY, CDR2 SMNVEV (reference sequence). The V and J ends lost 6 bases and 2 bases, in that order; junction bases with no gene match: 11. CDR3 size: 16 residues. Here the CDR3 DNA reads TGTGCCAGCAGGACCAGGGCGTGGACAGGGGCCTACGAGCAGTACTTC. As protein: CASRTRAWTGAYEQYF.

The chain combines TRBV28 with TRBJ1-5; 9 bases map to TRBD1. Germline CDR1 and CDR2: MDHEN and SYDVKM. This CDR3 comprises 15 residues. The junction had 6 bases not matched to a gene; V was cut back by 6 bases and J by 3 bases. This CDR3 reads CASSSTGGTNQPQHF. The CDR3 nucleotides read TGTGCCAGCAGCTCCACAGGGGGCACCAATCAGCCCCAGCATTTT.

This clone occurred a few times. The chain employs TRBV7-9 and TRBJ1-5; weak D call: TRBD1 (6 bases). CDR3 length: 15 amino acids. The germline V gene encodes CDR1 SEHNR and CDR2 FQNEAQ (reference sequence). Trimming stripped 4 bases from V and 2 bases from J, with 12 bases between. CDR3 in amino acids: CASSSSGVGNQPQHF. The CDR3 DNA follows: TGTGCCAGCAGCTCCTCAGGGGTTGGCAATCAGCCCCAGCATTTT.

The chain carries TRBV28 and TRBJ2-1; weak D call: TRBD2 (5 bases). Trimming left V 5 bases short and J 5 bases short, with 16 bases between. This CDR3 is built from 15 residues. Looked up from germline, CDR1 is MDHEN and CDR2 is SYDVKM. DNA of the CDR3: TGTGCCAGCAGTCCATTGCGGCTAGCCGACAATGAGCAGTTCTTC. It is translated as CASSPLRLADNEQFF. Full variable domain (remainder filled in from reference TRBV28 and TRBJ2-1): DVKVTQSSRYLVKRTGEKVFLECVQDMDHENMFWYRQDPGLGLRLIYFSYDVKMKEKGDIPEGYSVSREKKERFSLILESASTNQTSMYLCASSPLRLADNEQFFGPGTRLTVL.

The rearrangement links TRBV3-1 (or the pseudogene TRBV3-2) to TRBJ2-2; TRBD1 matches at 7 bases. The CDR3 consists of 15 residues. CDR1 LGHDT and CDR2 YNNKEL come from the germline V gene (reference sequence). The V gene end was trimmed by 5 bases and the J gene end by 0 bases; junction bases not matched to a gene: 3. CDR3 residues: CASSATGANTGELFF. CDR3 coding DNA: TGTGCCAGCAGCGCTACAGGGGCGAACACCGGGGAGCTGTTTTTT.

This clone was recorded only once. The chain links TRBV2 to TRBJ2-2; the match to TRBD2 covers 10 bases. Looked up from germline, CDR1 is SNHLY and CDR2 is FYNNEI. Germline trimming cut 5 bases from V and 0 bases from J; bases unmatched to any gene: 3. The CDR3 contains 16 residues. CDR3 sequence (DNA): TGTGCCAGCAGTTTAGCGGGAGGTTCGAACACCGGGGAGCTGTTTTTT. It is translated as CASSLAGGSNTGELFF. The whole variable domain, filled in from reference TRBV2 and TRBJ2-2, reads EPEVTQTPSHQVTQMGQEVILRCVPISNHLYFYWYRQILGQKVEFLVSFYNNEISEKSEIFDDQFSVERPDGSNFTLKIRSTKLEDSAMYFCASSLAGGSNTGELFFGEGSRLTVL.

The chain is built from TRBV19 and TRBJ2-7, with 9 bases aligning to TRBD2. Germline V gene sequence: CDR1 LNHDA, CDR2 SQIVND (reference sequence). After removal of 6 bases from V and 3 bases from J, the junction contained 3 bases not matched to a gene. The CDR3 spans 13 residues. CDR3 sequence reads: CASSYSGSYEQYF. The CDR3 nucleotides read TGTGCCAGTAGCTATAGCGGGAGCTACGAGCAGTACTTC.

This rearrangement joins TRBV19 to TRBJ2-3, with TRBD2 matching over 7 bases. The V gene's germline CDR1 is LNHDA and CDR2 SQIVND (reference sequence). The CDR3 length is 14 residues. Losses at the gene ends were 7 bases for V and 4 bases for J; bases not matched to a gene: 8. CDR3 protein: CASTPAGRADTQYF. CDR3 DNA: TGTGCCAGTACCCCGGCAGGGAGGGCAGATACGCAGTATTTT.

This clone was counted a single time. The V gene is TRBV24-1, the J gene TRBJ1-2; 8 bases are a match to TRBD1. The V gene's germline CDR1 is KGHDR and CDR2 SFDVKD. Trimming took 4 bases from V and 5 from J; bases not matched to a gene: 5. This CDR3 region has 14 residues. The CDR3 sequence: CATSDYDRGYGYTF. The CDR3 coding sequence is TGTGCCACCAGTGACTATGACAGGGGTTATGGCTACACCTTC.

CDR3 coding DNA: TGTGCCAGCAGCTATCCGGGACAGGGCACAGATACGCAGTATTTT. It encodes CASSYPGQGTDTQYF. The chain links TRBV7-2 to TRBJ2-3; 8 bases map to TRBD1. The germline CDR1 and CDR2 sequences are SGHTA and FQGNSA. The CDR3 loop spans 15 amino acids. V trimming: 4 bases; J trimming: 1 base; junction bases outside the gene matches: 4.

The gene calls are TRBV7-2 and TRBJ2-3, with D unclear. Between the trimmed V and J ends, which lost 5 bases and 2 bases, there was a span of 5 bases. CDR3 size: 12 residues. Germline assignment: CDR1 SGHTA and CDR2 FQGNSA. The CDR3 sequence: CASSPNTDTQYF. In nucleotides, the CDR3 is TGTGCCAGCAGCCCCAACACAGATACGCAGTATTTT.